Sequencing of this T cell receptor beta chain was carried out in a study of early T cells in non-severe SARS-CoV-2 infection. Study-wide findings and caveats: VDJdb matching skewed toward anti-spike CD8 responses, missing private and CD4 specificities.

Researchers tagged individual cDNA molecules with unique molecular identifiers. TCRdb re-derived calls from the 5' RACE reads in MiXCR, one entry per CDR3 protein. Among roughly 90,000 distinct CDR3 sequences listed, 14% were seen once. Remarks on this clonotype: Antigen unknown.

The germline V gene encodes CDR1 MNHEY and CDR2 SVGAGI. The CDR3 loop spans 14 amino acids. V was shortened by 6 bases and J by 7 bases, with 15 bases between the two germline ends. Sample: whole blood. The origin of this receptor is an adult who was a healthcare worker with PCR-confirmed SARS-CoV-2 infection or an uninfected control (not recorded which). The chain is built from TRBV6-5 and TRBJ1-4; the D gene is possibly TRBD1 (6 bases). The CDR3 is CASSNPGQTEKLFF. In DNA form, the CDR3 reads TGTGCCAGCAGCAACCCCGGACAGACTGAAAAACTGTTTTTT.